This entry lists 18 T cell receptor beta chains sequenced from one sample in a study of vaccination and CD4 T cells after COVID-19. Their cognate antigens are unknown. Treatment meaning: approximately 9-day PBMC culture with coronavirus spike peptide pools or control peptides (ViraFEST assay). An Oncomine TCR Beta short-read assay was used to sequence the DNA from cultured CD4+ T cells. TCRdb processed the PCR reads anew with MiXCR; each CDR3 protein has one entry. The sample holds approximately 11,000 distinct CDR3 sequences; approximately 40% are singletons and the top ten take approximately 10%. Sequenced here: CD4+ T cells from blood, cultured in vitro, sampled after SARS-CoV-2 vaccination. These TCRs come from a human donor who had recovered from COVID-19.

The V gene is TRBV7-9, the J gene TRBJ2-2, with 10 bases lining up with TRBD2. Germline CDR1 is SEHNR and CDR2 is FQNEAQ (reference sequence). The CDR3 has 17 amino acids. V dropped 6 bases and J dropped 4; count of bases not matched to a gene: 11. The CDR3 loop is CASSPLAASGGTGELFF. The CDR3 DNA is TGTGCCAGCAGTCCCCTCGCGGCTAGCGGGGGCACCGGGGAGCTGTTTTTT.

V is TRBV4-3 and J is TRBJ2-2; the D gene is possibly TRBD1 (6 bases). Per germline, CDR1 LGHNA and CDR2 YSLEER. CDR3 length equals 15 residues. V gave up 4 bases and J gave up 5 bases, with 14 bases separating them. CDR3 DNA sequence: TGCGCCAGCAGCCGTCCAGGGACACCAACCGGGGAGCTGTTTTTT. As protein: CASSRPGTPTGELFF.

This clonotype came up a few times. The rearrangement links TRBV7-2 to TRBJ2-3; weak D call: TRBD1 (5 bases). V gave up 3 bases and J gave up 1 base, with 11 bases separating them. The CDR3 consists of 15 residues. Germline values: CDR1 SGHTA, CDR2 FQGNSA. The CDR3 region is CASSFDSPRTDTQYF. The CDR3 coding sequence is TGTGCCAGCAGCTTTGACAGCCCTCGCACAGATACGCAGTATTTT. The full variable domain, in which reference TRBV7-2 and TRBJ2-3 provide the parts outside the CDR3, is GAGVSQSPSNKVTEKGKDVELRCDPISGHTALYWYRQSLGQGLEFLIYFQGNSAPDKSGLPSDRFSAERTGGSVSTLTIQRTQQEDSAVYLCASSFDSPRTDTQYFGPGTRLTVL.

V usage is TRBV27 and J usage is TRBJ2-1; TRBD2 agrees at 16 bases. The J segment lost 3 bases and the V segment lost 6 bases, leaving 11 bases of the junction unmatched. Per germline, CDR1 MNHEY and CDR2 SMNVEV (reference sequence). The CDR3 spans 19 residues. In DNA form, the CDR3 reads TGTGCCAGCAGAGAAATGGGACTAGCGGGAGGGAGGGACTACAATGAGCAGTTCTTC. Its translation is CASREMGLAGGRDYNEQFF.

This clonotype occurred a few times. The V gene is TRBV7-2, the J gene TRBJ1-2, with 10 bases matching TRBD1. The CDR3 length is 15 residues. Germline CDR1 reads SGHTA; CDR2 reads FQGNSA. Trimming cost V 5 bases and J 7 bases; bases outside gene matches: 10. The CDR3 sequence is CASSTRQGAGLGYTF. CDR3 nucleotide sequence: TGTGCCAGCAGCACACGACAGGGGGCAGGGCTTGGCTACACCTTC.

This chain connects TRBV27 to TRBJ2-7; D uncertain. Germline CDR1 and CDR2: MNHEY and SMNVEV (reference sequence). The V gene lost 5 bases and the J gene lost 0 bases, with 11 bases spanning the gap. The CDR3 consists of 14 residues. The CDR3 region is CASSPASSSYEQYF. As DNA, the CDR3 is TGTGCCAGCAGTCCTGCCTCGAGCTCCTACGAGCAGTACTTC.

The rearrangement links TRBV6-1 to TRBJ2-1, with 13 nucleotides matching TRBD2. V trimming: 6 bases; J trimming: 8 bases; junction bases outside the gene matches: 4. The CDR3 sequence is 14 residues long. Germline values: CDR1 MNHNS, CDR2 SASEGT. CDR3 DNA: TGTGCCAGCAGGGGGACTAGCGGGGTAGATGAGCAGTTCTTC. Amino acid sequence: CASRGTSGVDEQFF.

The genes are TRBV2 and TRBJ2-7; TRBD2 aligns across 14 bases. The germline V gene encodes CDR1 SNHLY and CDR2 FYNNEI. CDR3 length: 18 residues. V was pared by 3 bases and J by 4 bases, with 11 bases of the junction left unmatched. The CDR3 loop is CASSDLGRGLAGVYEQYF. The CDR3 coding sequence is TGTGCCAGCAGTGACCTGGGCAGGGGACTAGCGGGAGTGTACGAGCAGTACTTC.

This clonotype was observed a handful of times. The chain recombines TRBV20-1 with TRBJ1-6, with 11 bases identical to TRBD1. Unmatched junction bases numbered 13, after V lost 5 bases and J lost 7 bases. CDR1 is DFQATT and CDR2 is SNEGSKA in the germline V gene (reference sequence). CDR3 length equals 17 residues. The CDR3 DNA reads TGCAGTGCTCGAGTGACCGGGACAGGGGGTTCAAATTCACCCCTCCACTTT. Translating gives CSARVTGTGGSNSPLHF.

This chain connects TRBV20-1 to TRBJ1-2; D unresolved. This CDR3 region has 10 residues. Germline CDR1 DFQATT, CDR2 SNEGSKA (reference sequence). Trimming left V 1 base short and J 14 bases short, with 11 bases between. The CDR3 DNA sequence: TGCAGTGCTAGAGCTAGCTACTCGACCTTC. The encoded protein is CSARASYSTF.

The rearrangement uses TRBV10-2 and TRBJ1-2, with a weak D call TRBD1 (5 bases). V was cut by 7 bases and J by 4 bases, with 13 bases left in between. Germline values: CDR1 WSHSY, CDR2 SAAADI. CDR3 length: 13 residues. CDR3 sequence (DNA): TGCGCCAGCACGGACACTTTTTCCTATGGCTACACCTTC. Amino acids: CASTDTFSYGYTF.

The chain uses TRBV6-1 and TRBJ1-1; D remains unclear. Germline V gives CDR1 MNHNS, CDR2 SASEGT. Trimming took off 4 bases at V and 5 bases at J, with 8 bases between the two ends. This CDR3 has 12 residues. The CDR3 sequence: CASSVGRTEAFF. The CDR3 nucleotides read TGTGCCAGCAGTGTCGGGCGGACTGAAGCTTTCTTT.

The J gene is TRBJ2-5, the V gene TRBV7-8, with D possibly being TRBD1 or TRBD2 (5 bases each). Germline CDR1 SGHVS, CDR2 FQNEAQ. This CDR3 is 15 amino acids long. V was clipped by 2 bases and J by 5 bases, with 15 bases between them. The CDR3 region is CASSLYWGTGETQYF. CDR3 DNA sequence: TGTGCCAGCAGCTTATATTGGGGCACGGGGGAGACCCAGTACTTC.

This clonotype was counted between two and nine times. The CDR3 is CATSSGQVVTEAFF. The CDR3 DNA is TGTGCCACCAGCAGTGGACAGGTTGTCACTGAAGCTTTCTTT. V and J are TRBV15 and TRBJ1-1; 7 bases match TRBD1. From germline, CDR1 is LNHNV and CDR2 YYDKDF (reference sequence). The CDR3 consists of 14 residues. The V gene end was trimmed by 3 bases and the J gene end by 4 bases; junction bases not matched to a gene: 5.

The genes are TRBV6-5 and TRBJ2-6; no clear D gene. The CDR3 spans 15 residues. V was shortened by 2 bases and J by 0 bases, with 5 bases between the two germline ends. Per germline, CDR1 MNHEY and CDR2 SVGAGI. This CDR3 reads CASSYVVSGANVLTF. In DNA form, the CDR3 reads TGTGCCAGCAGTTACGTGGTCTCTGGGGCCAACGTCCTGACTTTC.

This clonotype was picked up a small number of times. J is TRBJ2-2 and V is TRBV20-1; TRBD2 agrees at 7 bases. Germline V lookup: CDR1 DFQATT, CDR2 SNEGSKA (reference sequence). This CDR3 spans 14 amino acids. V lost 5 bases, J lost 6 bases, and 9 bases stayed unmatched. The chain's CDR3 is CSASRGRGAGELFF. CDR3 bases: TGCAGTGCTTCACGCGGGAGAGGCGCCGGGGAGCTGTTTTTT.

The CDR3 sequence is CSARASGSFGKNIQYF. The CDR3 region has the DNA TGCAGTGCTAGAGCTAGCGGATCCTTTGGAAAAAACATTCAGTACTTC. The chain recombines TRBV20-1 with TRBJ2-4; 7 nucleotides align to TRBD2. V trimming: 1 base; J trimming: 4 bases; junction bases outside the gene matches: 10. CDR1 and CDR2 (germline): DFQATT, SNEGSKA (reference sequence). The CDR3 has 16 residues.

This clonotype was detected only a few times. The V gene is TRBV20-1, the J gene TRBJ1-2, with 8 bases identical to TRBD1. This CDR3 has 13 residues. J gave up 3 bases and V 3 bases, and 3 bases lay outside the gene matches. In germline, CDR1 is DFQATT, CDR2 SNEGSKA (reference sequence). The CDR3 DNA follows: TGCAGTGCTAGGGACAGGGTTCACTATGGCTACACCTTC. Its translation is CSARDRVHYGYTF.